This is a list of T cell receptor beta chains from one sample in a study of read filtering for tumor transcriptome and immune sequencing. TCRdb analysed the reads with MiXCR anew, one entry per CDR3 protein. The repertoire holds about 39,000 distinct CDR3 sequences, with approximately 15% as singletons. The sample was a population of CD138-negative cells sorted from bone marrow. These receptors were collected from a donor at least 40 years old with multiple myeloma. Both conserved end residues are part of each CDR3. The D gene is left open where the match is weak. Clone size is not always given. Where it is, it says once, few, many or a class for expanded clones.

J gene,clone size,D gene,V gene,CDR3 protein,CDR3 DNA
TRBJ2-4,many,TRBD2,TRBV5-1,CASSLGLAGVAENIQYF,TGCGCCAGCAGCTTAGGACTAGCGGGGGTAGCCGAAAACATTCAGTACTTC
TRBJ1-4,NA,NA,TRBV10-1,CASSEGNEKLFF,TGCGCCAGCAGTGAAGGGAATGAAAAACTGTTTTTT
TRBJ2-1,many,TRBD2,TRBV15,CATSRGAGGRSSYNEQFF,TGTGCCACCAGCAGAGGAGCCGGGGGGAGAAGCTCCTACAATGAGCAGTTCTTC
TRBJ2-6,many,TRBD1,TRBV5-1,CASSYRQGSGANVLTF,TGCGCCAGCAGCTACAGACAGGGATCCGGGGCCAACGTCCTGACTTTC
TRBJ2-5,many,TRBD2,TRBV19,CASSISGVGETQYF,TGTGCCAGTAGTATTAGCGGGGTCGGGGAGACCCAGTACTTC
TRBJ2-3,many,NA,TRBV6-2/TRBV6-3,CATKRNTDTQYF,TGTGCCACAAAGCGGAACACTGATACGCAGTATTTT
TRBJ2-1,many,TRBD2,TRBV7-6,CASSVRTSAYNEQFF,TGTGCCAGCAGCGTCCGGACTAGCGCCTACAATGAGCAGTTCTTC
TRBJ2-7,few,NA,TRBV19,CASSTQASYEQYF,TGTGCCAGTAGCACACAGGCCTCCTACGAGCAGTACTTC
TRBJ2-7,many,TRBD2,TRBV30,CARSAGRAYEQYF,TGTGCCAGGAGTGCCGGGAGGGCCTACGAGCAGTACTTC
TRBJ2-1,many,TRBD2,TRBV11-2,CASSLGRGVSYNEQFF,TGTGCCAGCAGCTTAGGGCGGGGGGTCTCCTACAATGAGCAGTTCTTC
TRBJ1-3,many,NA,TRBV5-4,CASSPGPGNTIYF,TGTGCCAGCAGCCCGGGACCGGGAAACACCATATATTTT
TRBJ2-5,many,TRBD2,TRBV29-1,CSVAWAGGQQETQYF,TGCAGCGTTGCCTGGGCGGGAGGGCAACAAGAGACCCAGTACTTC
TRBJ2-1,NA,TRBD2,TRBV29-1,CSAPGLAGQSSYNEQFF,TGCAGCGCCCCGGGACTAGCGGGGCAGAGCTCCTACAATGAGCAGTTCTTC
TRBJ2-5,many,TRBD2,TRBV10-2,CASSDGGGGAEETQYF,TGCGCCAGCAGTGATGGTGGCGGGGGGGCGGAGGAGACCCAGTACTTC
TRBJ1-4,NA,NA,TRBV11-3,CANSKGRGEKLFF,TGTGCCAACAGCAAGGGGAGAGGGGAAAAACTGTTTTTT
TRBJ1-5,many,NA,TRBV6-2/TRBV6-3,CASGYFQVNQPQHF,TGTGCCAGCGGTTATTTCCAGGTCAATCAGCCCCAGCATTTT
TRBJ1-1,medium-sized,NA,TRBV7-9,CASSLLRTEAFF,TGTGCCAGCAGCTTATTACGCACTGAAGCTTTCTTT
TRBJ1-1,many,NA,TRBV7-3,CASSLYGRMNTEAFF,TGTGCCAGCAGCTTATACGGCAGAATGAACACTGAAGCTTTCTTT
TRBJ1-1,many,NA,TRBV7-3,CASSFGGGNTEAFF,TGTGCCAGCAGCTTCGGGGGGGGGAACACTGAAGCTTTCTTT
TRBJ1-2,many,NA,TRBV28,CASSMSNWGGYGYTF,TGTGCCAGCAGCATGAGTAATTGGGGAGGCTATGGCTACACCTTC
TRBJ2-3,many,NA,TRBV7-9,CASSLRKDTQYF,TGTGCCAGCAGCTTACGGAAGGATACGCAGTATTTT
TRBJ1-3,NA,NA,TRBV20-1,CSAQEQGSGNTIYF,TGCAGTGCTCAAGAACAGGGTTCTGGAAACACCATATATTTT
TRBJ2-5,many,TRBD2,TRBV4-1,CASSQETGGGETQYF,TGCGCCAGCAGCCAAGAAACGGGAGGAGGAGAGACCCAGTACTTC
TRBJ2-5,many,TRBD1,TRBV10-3,CAIGTVQETQYF,TGTGCCATCGGGACAGTCCAAGAGACCCAGTACTTC
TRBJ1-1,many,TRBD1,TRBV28,CASSPYRGLNTEAFF,TGTGCCAGCAGTCCCTACAGGGGGCTGAACACTGAAGCTTTCTTT
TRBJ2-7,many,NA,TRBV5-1,CASSLRGSLAYEQYF,TGCGCCAGCAGCTTGAGGGGGTCCCTCGCCTACGAGCAGTACTTC
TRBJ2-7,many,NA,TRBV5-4,CASSMGRGASYEQYF,TGTGCCAGCAGCATGGGACGGGGAGCCTCCTACGAGCAGTACTTT
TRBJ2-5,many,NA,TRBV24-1,CATSDFGSQETQYF,TGTGCCACCAGTGATTTTGGCAGCCAAGAGACCCAGTACTTC
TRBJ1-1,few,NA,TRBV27,CASSLQGIPRTEAFF,TGTGCCAGCAGTTTACAGGGAATACCCCGCACTGAAGCTTTCTTT
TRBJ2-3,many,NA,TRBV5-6,CASSFGAGSSTDTQYF,TGTGCCAGCAGCTTTGGTGCAGGGTCTAGCACAGATACGCAGTATTTT
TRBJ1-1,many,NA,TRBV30,CAWMGQWNTEAFF,TGTGCCTGGATGGGGCAGTGGAACACTGAAGCTTTCTTT
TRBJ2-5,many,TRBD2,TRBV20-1,CSARDPSGASQETQYF,TGCAGTGCTAGAGATCCCAGCGGGGCCTCCCAAGAGACCCAGTACTTC
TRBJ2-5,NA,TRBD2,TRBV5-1,CASSLDAGGTETQYF,TGCGCCAGCAGCTTGGATGCGGGGGGCACGGAGACCCAGTACTTC
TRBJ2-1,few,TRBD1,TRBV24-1,CATSDDRGKLYNEQFF,TGTGCCACCAGTGATGACAGGGGAAAACTCTACAATGAGCAGTTCTTC
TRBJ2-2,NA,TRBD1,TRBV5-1,CAISLDTGGTGELFF,TGCGCCATCAGCTTGGATACAGGGGGCACCGGGGAGCTGTTTTTT
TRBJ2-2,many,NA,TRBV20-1,CSAPRVGAANTGELFF,TGCAGTGCTCCCCGTGTAGGGGCCGCGAACACCGGGGAGCTGTTTTTT
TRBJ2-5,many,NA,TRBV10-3,CAIVQGSETQYF,TGTGCCATCGTACAGGGATCTGAGACCCAGTACTTC
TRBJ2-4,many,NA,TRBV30,CAWNSGDLAKNIQYF,TGTGCCTGGAATTCGGGAGACTTAGCCAAAAACATTCAGTACTTC
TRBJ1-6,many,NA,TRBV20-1,CSALEDSRGNSPLHF,TGCAGTGCTCTCGAGGACTCCCGGGGGAATTCACCCCTCCACTTT
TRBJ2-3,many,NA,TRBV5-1,CASSQRGGRSTDTQYF,TGCGCCAGCAGCCAACGTGGGGGCCGTAGCACAGATACGCAGTATTTT
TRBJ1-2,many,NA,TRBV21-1,CASSLGHFYGYTF,TGTGCCAGCAGCCTGGGACACTTCTATGGCTACACCTTC
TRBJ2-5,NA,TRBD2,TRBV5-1,CASSRRGARETQYF,TGCGCCAGCAGCCGGCGGGGGGCTAGAGAGACCCAGTACTTC
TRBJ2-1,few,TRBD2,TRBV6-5,CASRGTSIDEQLF,TGCGCCAGCAGGGGGACTAGCATCGATGAGCAGCTCTTC
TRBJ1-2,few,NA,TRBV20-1,CSATQGLAVRRGTF,TGCAGTGCTACTCAGGGCCTAGCGGTGCGGCGGGGCACCTTC
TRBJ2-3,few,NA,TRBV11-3,CASSPRLERVTDTQYF,TGTGCCAGCAGCCCTCGACTAGAAAGAGTCACAGATACGCAGTATTTT
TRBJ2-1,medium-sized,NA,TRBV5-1,CASSSTVRSYNEQFF,TGCGCCAGCAGCTCGACAGTGAGATCCTACAATGAGCAGTTCTTC
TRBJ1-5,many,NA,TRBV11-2,CASSLLTGPNQPQHF,TGTGCCAGCAGCTTACTGACAGGACCCAATCAGCCCCAGCATTTT
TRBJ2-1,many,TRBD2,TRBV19,CASSGGLADDNEQFF,TGTGCCAGTAGTGGGGGACTAGCGGATGACAATGAGCAGTTCTTC
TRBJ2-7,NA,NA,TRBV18,CASSPLTYEQYF,TGTGCCAGCTCACCTCTGACCTACGAGCAGTACTTC
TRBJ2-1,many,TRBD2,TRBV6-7,CATHPTGLAGGQGYNEQFF,TGTGCCACGCACCCCACCGGACTAGCGGGGGGGCAGGGATACAATGAGCAGTTCTTC
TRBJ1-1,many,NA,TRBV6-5,CASSYSSSLFMNTEAFF,TGTGCCAGCAGTTACTCCTCCTCCTTGTTCATGAACACTGAAGCTTTCTTT
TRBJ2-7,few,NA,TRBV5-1,CASSPTQYEQYF,TGCGCCAGCAGCCCTACCCAGTACGAGCAGTACTTC
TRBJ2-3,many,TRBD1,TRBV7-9,CASSLVPIQGARWTDTQYF,TGTGCCAGCAGCCTAGTCCCAATACAGGGGGCTCGTTGGACAGATACGCAGTATTTT
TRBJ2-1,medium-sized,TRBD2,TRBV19,CASSTRTSGRAQNEQFF,TGTGCCAGTAGTACCCGGACTAGCGGGAGGGCCCAGAATGAGCAGTTCTTC
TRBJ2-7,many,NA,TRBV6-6,CASRGLTYEQYF,TGTGCCTCGAGGGGGTTAACCTACGAGCAGTACTTC
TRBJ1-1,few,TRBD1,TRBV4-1,CASSFGDRAEAFF,TGCGCCAGCAGCTTCGGAGACAGGGCTGAAGCTTTCTTT
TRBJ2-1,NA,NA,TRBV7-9,CASIFVPGNKQFF,TGTGCCAGCATCTTTGTGCCGGGCAATAAGCAGTTCTTC
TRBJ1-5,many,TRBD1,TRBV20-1,CSAIGDRGHQPQHF,TGCAGTGCTATAGGGGACAGGGGGCATCAGCCCCAGCATTTT
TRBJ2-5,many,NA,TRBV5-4,CASSPPVGGSETQYF,TGTGCCAGCAGCCCTCCGGTGGGGGGTTCAGAGACCCAGTACTTC